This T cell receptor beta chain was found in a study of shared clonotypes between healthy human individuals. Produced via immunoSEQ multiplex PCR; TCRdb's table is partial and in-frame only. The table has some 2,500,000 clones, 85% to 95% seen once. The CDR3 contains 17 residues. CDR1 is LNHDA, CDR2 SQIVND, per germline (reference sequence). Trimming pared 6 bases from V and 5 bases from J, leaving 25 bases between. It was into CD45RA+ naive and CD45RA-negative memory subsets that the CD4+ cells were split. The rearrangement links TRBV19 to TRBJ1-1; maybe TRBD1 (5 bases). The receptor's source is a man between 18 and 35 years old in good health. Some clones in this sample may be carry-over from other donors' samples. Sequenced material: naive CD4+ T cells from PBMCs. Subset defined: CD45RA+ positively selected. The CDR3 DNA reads TGTGCCAGTAGCCAAACCCCTCGGGGCTTACGCCATACTGAAGCTTTCTTT. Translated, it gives CASSQTPRGLRHTEAFF. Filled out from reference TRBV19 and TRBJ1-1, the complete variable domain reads DGGITQSPKYLFRKEGQNVTLSCEQNLNHDAMYWYRQDPGQGLRLIYYSQIVNDFQKGDIAEGYSVSREKKESFPLTVTSAQKNPTAFYLCASSQTPRGLRHTEAFFGQGTRLTVV.